A single sample gave rise to the 14 T cell receptor beta chains below, sequenced in a study of cytomegalovirus exposure and HLA in healthy donors. Primers included in the PCR were 60 Vbeta and 13 Jbeta primers. TCRdb's copy holds only in-frame clones and misses some; the assay was immunoSEQ multiplex PCR. Counted here are tens of thousands of clones, over 75% occurring once; the ten biggest clones make up roughly a tenth. The sequencing input was PBMCs. Receptor source: a man aged 35-49 years in good health and CMV-seronegative.

On this clone: Other DNA sequences from this sample encode an identical CDR3 as well. The chain combines TRBV5-5 with TRBJ2-7; 12 bases line up with TRBD2. V was pared by 4 bases and J by 3 bases, with 8 bases of the junction left unmatched. CDR1 is SGHKS, CDR2 YYEKEE, per germline (reference sequence). This CDR3 contains 16 residues. The CDR3 DNA sequence: TGTGCCAGCAGCCCTCGACTAGCGGGGGATTACTACGAGCAGTACTTC. Its translation is CASSPRLAGDYYEQYF.

The rearrangement links TRBV5-4 to TRBJ1-6, with 8 bases that match TRBD1. Germline CDR1 and CDR2: SGHNT and YYREEE (reference sequence). Trimming removed 4 bases from V and 8 bases from J; junction bases left unmatched: 8. The CDR3 is 15 residues long. The CDR3 sequence: CASSPMDRDDSPLHF. In DNA form, the CDR3 reads TGTGCCAGCAGCCCGATGGACAGGGACGATTCACCCCTCCACTTT.

This chain connects TRBV5-1 to TRBJ2-5; D unresolved. Germline loops: CDR1 SGHRS, CDR2 YFSETQ. Trimming took 2 bases from V and 5 from J, leaving 4 bases between them. This CDR3 is built from 11 residues. CDR3 loop: CASSLSETQYF. Here the CDR3 DNA reads TGCGCCAGCAGCTTATCGGAGACCCAGTACTTC.

The V and J genes are TRBV9 and TRBJ1-3, with TRBD1 identical over 10 bases. Germline assignment: CDR1 SGDLS and CDR2 YYNGEE. The CDR3 consists of 16 residues. Germline trimming cut 3 bases from V and 4 bases from J; bases unmatched to any gene: 7. CDR3 in DNA: TGTGCCAGCAGCGCCAAGACAGGGGGCGCCGGAAACACCATATATTTT. Encoded protein: CASSAKTGGAGNTIYF.

V usage is TRBV11-1 and J usage is TRBJ2-7, with 8 bases aligning to TRBD2. Germline assignment: CDR1 SGHAT and CDR2 FQDESV (reference sequence). CDR3 length: 15 residues. V lost 5 bases and J lost 4; bases outside the gene matches: 10. The CDR3 here is CASSPPGTSAYEQYF. CDR3 in DNA: TGTGCCAGCAGCCCCCCGGGGACTAGTGCTTACGAGCAGTACTTC.

The rearrangement joins TRBV7-2 to TRBJ2-3; 7 positions agree with TRBD1. Losses at the gene ends were 5 bases for V and 1 base for J; bases not matched to a gene: 6. This CDR3 is 15 amino acids long. Germline lookup yields CDR1 SGHTA and CDR2 FQGNSA. CDR3 in amino acids: CASSPRGPRTDTQYF. CDR3 in DNA: TGTGCCAGCAGCCCTAGGGGGCCGCGCACAGATACGCAGTATTTT. Based on the CDR3 plus reference TRBV7-2 and TRBJ2-3, the full variable domain is GAGVSQSPSNKVTEKGKDVELRCDPISGHTALYWYRQSLGQGLEFLIYFQGNSAPDKSGLPSDRFSAERTGGSVSTLTIQRTQQEDSAVYLCASSPRGPRTDTQYFGPGTRLTVL.

The rearrangement joins TRBV4-1 to TRBJ2-5; a possible D gene is TRBD2 (6 bases). CDR3 length equals 13 residues. CDR1 and CDR2 from the germline V gene are MGHRA and YSYEKL. V dropped 2 bases and J dropped 4 bases, with 8 bases sitting between them. CDR3 nucleotide sequence: TGCGCCAGCAGCCAATGGAGGGGAGAGACCCAGTACTTC. It specifies CASSQWRGETQYF.

This chain's CDR3 is CASTPRAGDPNEQFF. CDR3 DNA: TGTGCCAGCACCCCGAGAGCGGGAGACCCCAATGAGCAGTTCTTC. The rearrangement uses TRBV7-2 and TRBJ2-1, with TRBD2 matching over 8 bases. In germline, CDR1 is SGHTA, CDR2 FQGNSA. CDR3 length equals 15 residues. Unmatched junction bases numbered 11, after V lost 7 bases and J lost 6 bases.

This clone was found once. The V gene is TRBV5-8, the J gene TRBJ1-2, with D maybe TRBD1 (6 bases). The CDR3 sequence is 15 residues long. CDR1 is SGHTS, CDR2 YDEGEE, per germline. Trimming stripped 0 bases from V and 3 bases from J, with 12 bases between. For the CDR3, the DNA is TGTGCCAGCAGCTTGGGAATACAGGGTTACTATGGCTACACCTTC. It specifies CASSLGIQGYYGYTF. Drawing the rest from reference TRBV5-8 and TRBJ1-2, the complete variable domain is EAGVTQSPTHLIKTRGQQATLRCSPISGHTSVYWYQQALGLGLQFLLWYDEGEERNRGNFPPRFSGRQFPNYSSELNVNALELEDSALYLCASSLGIQGYYGYTFGSGTRLTVV.

This clone was counted a few times. The chain is built from TRBV6-5 and TRBJ1-4, with D hard to call. CDR1 is MNHEY and CDR2 is SVGAGI in the germline V gene. V lost 2 bases and J 6 bases, leaving 13 bases between the germline ends. The CDR3 spans 15 residues. DNA of the CDR3: TGTGCCAGCAGTTACGGGAGTCAGTCCGATGAAAAACTGTTTTTT. It translates to CASSYGSQSDEKLFF.

The chain links TRBV7-2 to TRBJ2-3; TRBD2 aligns across 14 bases. The CDR3 extends over 14 amino acids. V was pared by 7 bases and J by 5 bases, with 2 bases of the junction left unmatched. Germline CDR1 is SGHTA and CDR2 is FQGNSA. CDR3 amino acids: CASTTSGGVDTQYF. CDR3 coding DNA: TGTGCCAGCACGACTAGCGGGGGGGTAGATACGCAGTATTTT.

This clone has just one count. The J gene is TRBJ1-3, the V gene TRBV5-1, with D possibly being TRBD1 (6 bases). This CDR3 is 16 amino acids long. V lost 1 base and J lost 0, with 11 bases in between. Germline V gene lookup returns CDR1 SGHRS and CDR2 YFSETQ. The DNA for the CDR3 is TGCGCCAGCAGCTTGAGTGGGGGCAACTCTGGAAACACCATATATTTT. Translated, it gives CASSLSGGNSGNTIYF.

This clone has a single count. The chain joins TRBV27 to TRBJ2-1, with 8 positions matching TRBD2. After removal of 8 bases from V and 4 bases from J, the junction contained 13 bases not matched to a gene. This CDR3 comprises 16 residues. Germline V lookup: CDR1 MNHEY, CDR2 SMNVEV (reference sequence). In DNA, the CDR3 is TGTGCCAGCGCCACCCAGCGGGAGTCCAAGTACAATGAGCAGTTCTTC. This codes for CASATQRESKYNEQFF.

This clone showed up just a few times. The CDR3 bases are TGCAGTGCTAGGGGGGGCTACGAGCAGTACTTC. Its translation is CSARGGYEQYF. This chain joins TRBV20-1 and TRBJ2-7; tentatively, D is TRBD2 (6 bases). With 3 bases removed from V and 3 bases from J, the gap between germline ends came to 6 bases. Germline CDR1 reads DFQATT; CDR2 reads SNEGSKA (reference sequence). The CDR3 is made up of 11 amino acids.